This is a list of T cell receptor beta chains from one sample in a study of blood T cell repertoires in COVID-19. Data came from immunoSEQ multiplex PCR; TCRdb stores just in-frame clones and leaves some out. Of around 150,000 clones detected, roughly 82% appear once; the ten largest clones hold under 9%. The sequencing input was peripheral blood. The source of these receptors is a woman between 40 and 50 years old with COVID-19, enrolled during active disease. Both conserved end residues are part of each CDR3. D genes are given only for firm matches. Clone size, where shown, is once, few, many, or a class for clones that have expanded.

v_gene	d_gene	abundance	j_gene	CDR3aa	CDR3nt
TRBV29-1	.	.	TRBJ1-5	CSVEGEDQPQHF	TGCAGCGTTGAGGGAGAAGATCAGCCCCAGCATTTT
TRBV9	TRBD2	.	TRBJ2-2	CASSLRGVNTGELFF	TGTGCCAGCAGCCTCCGGGGGGTGAACACCGGGGAGCTGTTTTTT
TRBV5-8	.	.	TRBJ2-2	CASSLGAARNTGELFF	TGTGCCAGCAGCTTGGGGGCAGCTCGGAACACCGGGGAGCTGTTTTTT
TRBV2	.	.	TRBJ2-7	CASSGGVSEQYF	TGTGCCAGCAGTGGCGGGGTCAGCGAGCAGTACTTC
TRBV7-3	.	.	TRBJ1-2	CASSFEGNYGYTF	TGTGCCAGCAGCTTTGAGGGAAACTATGGCTACACCTTC
TRBV2	TRBD2	.	TRBJ2-1	CASRLAGGYNEQFF	TGTGCCAGCAGGCTAGCGGGCGGGTACAATGAGCAGTTCTTC
TRBV30	.	once	TRBJ1-2	CAWSSDSGGYGYTF	TGTGCCTGGAGTTCGGACTCTGGCGGCTATGGCTACACCTTC
TRBV11-3	.	.	TRBJ2-5	CANIRQEETQYF	TGTGCCAACATTCGACAGGAAGAGACCCAGTACTTC
TRBV29-1	.	.	TRBJ2-1	CSVDRGGEQFF	TGCAGCGTTGATAGGGGAGGTGAGCAGTTCTTC
TRBV6-2/TRBV6-3	.	.	TRBJ2-5	CASSYSRLVETQYF	TGTGCCAGCAGTTACTCTAGACTAGTGGAGACCCAGTACTTC
TRBV7-8	TRBD1	.	TRBJ1-5	CASSSRSRGQDQPQHF	TGTGCCAGCAGCTCTAGGTCCAGGGGGCAGGATCAGCCCCAGCATTTT
TRBV7-2	.	.	TRBJ2-1	CASSLGLLQTSSYNEQFF	TGTGCCAGCAGCCTTGGACTTCTCCAAACGAGCTCCTACAATGAGCAGTTCTTC
TRBV2	.	.	TRBJ2-7	CASSVPPEYEQYF	TGTGCCAGCAGTGTTCCGCCCGAGTACGAGCAGTACTTC